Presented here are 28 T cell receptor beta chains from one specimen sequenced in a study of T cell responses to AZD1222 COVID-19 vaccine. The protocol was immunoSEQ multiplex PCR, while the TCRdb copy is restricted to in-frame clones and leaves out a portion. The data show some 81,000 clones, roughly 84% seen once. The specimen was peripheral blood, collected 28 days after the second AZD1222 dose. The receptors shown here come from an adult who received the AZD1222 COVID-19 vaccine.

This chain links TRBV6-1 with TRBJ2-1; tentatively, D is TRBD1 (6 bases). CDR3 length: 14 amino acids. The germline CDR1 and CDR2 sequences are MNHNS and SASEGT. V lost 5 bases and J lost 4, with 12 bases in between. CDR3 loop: CASSRLTGYNEQFF. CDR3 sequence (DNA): TGTGCCAGCAGTCGCCTTACAGGGTACAATGAGCAGTTCTTC.

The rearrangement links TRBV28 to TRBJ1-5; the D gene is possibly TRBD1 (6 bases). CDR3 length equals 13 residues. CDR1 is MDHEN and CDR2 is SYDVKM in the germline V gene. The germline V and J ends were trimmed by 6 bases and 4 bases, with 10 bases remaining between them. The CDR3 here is CASRVTGNQPQHF. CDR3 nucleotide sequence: TGTGCCAGCAGGGTGACAGGTAATCAGCCCCAGCATTTT.

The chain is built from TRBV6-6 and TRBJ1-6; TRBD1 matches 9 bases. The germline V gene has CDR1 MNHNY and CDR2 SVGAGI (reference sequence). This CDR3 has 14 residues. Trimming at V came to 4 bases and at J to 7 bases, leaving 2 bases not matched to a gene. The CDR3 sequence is CASSSGTGNSPLHF. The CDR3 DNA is TGTGCCAGCAGTTCAGGGACAGGGAATTCACCCCTCCACTTT.

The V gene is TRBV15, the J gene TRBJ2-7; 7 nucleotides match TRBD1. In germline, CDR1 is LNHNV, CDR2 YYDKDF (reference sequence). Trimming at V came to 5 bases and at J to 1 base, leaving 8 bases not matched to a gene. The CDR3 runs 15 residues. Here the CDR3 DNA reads TGTGCCACCAGCCAATGGACAGGTAGTTCCTACGAGCAGTACTTC. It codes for CATSQWTGSSYEQYF. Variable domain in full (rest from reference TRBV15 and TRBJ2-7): DAMVIQNPRYQVTQFGKPVTLSCSQTLNHNVMYWYQQKSSQAPKLLFHYYDKDFNNEADTPDNFQSRRPNTSFCFLDIRSPGLGDTAMYLCATSQWTGSSYEQYFGPGTRLTVT.

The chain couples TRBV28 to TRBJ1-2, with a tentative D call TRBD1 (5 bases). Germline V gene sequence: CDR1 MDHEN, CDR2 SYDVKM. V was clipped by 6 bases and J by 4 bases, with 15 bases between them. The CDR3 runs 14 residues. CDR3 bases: TGTGCCAGCAGCGGGCCAGGGAGTGGCTATGGCTACACCTTC. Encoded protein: CASSGPGSGYGYTF.

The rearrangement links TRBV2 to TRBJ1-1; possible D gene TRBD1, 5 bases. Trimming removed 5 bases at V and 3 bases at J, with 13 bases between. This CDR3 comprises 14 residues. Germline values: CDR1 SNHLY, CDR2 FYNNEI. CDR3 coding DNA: TGTGCCAGCAGTTTATTGGGGGGGGACACTGAAGCTTTCTTT. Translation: CASSLLGGDTEAFF.

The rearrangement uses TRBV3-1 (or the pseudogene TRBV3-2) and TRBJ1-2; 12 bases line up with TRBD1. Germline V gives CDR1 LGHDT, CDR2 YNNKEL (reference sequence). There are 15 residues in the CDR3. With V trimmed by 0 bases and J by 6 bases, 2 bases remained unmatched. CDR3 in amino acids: CASSQEGQGAHGYTF. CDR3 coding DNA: TGTGCCAGCAGCCAAGAGGGACAGGGGGCACATGGCTACACCTTC.

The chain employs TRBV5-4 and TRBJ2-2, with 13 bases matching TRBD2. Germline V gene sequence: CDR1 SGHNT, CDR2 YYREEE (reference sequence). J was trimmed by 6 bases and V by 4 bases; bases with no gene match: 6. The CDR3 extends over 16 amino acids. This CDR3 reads CASSLGLAGVPGELFF. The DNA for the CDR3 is TGTGCCAGCAGCCTTGGACTAGCGGGAGTACCCGGGGAGCTGTTTTTT.

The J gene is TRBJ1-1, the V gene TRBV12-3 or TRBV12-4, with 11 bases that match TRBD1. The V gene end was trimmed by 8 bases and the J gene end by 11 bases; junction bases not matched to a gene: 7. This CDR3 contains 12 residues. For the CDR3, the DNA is TGTGCCAGCCACCCCGGGACAGGGGGTGCTTTCTTT. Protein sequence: CASHPGTGGAFF.

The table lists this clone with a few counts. The CDR3 loop is CATSRDGLGGITEAFF. The CDR3 DNA is TGTGCCACCAGCAGAGATGGCCTCGGGGGGATCACTGAAGCTTTCTTT. The chain has TRBV15 and TRBJ1-1; D perhaps matches TRBD1 (5 bases). Germline CDR1 and CDR2: LNHNV and YYDKDF (reference sequence). V lost 0 bases, J lost 4 bases, and 15 bases lay in between. This CDR3 has 16 amino acids. Full variable domain (outside the CDR3, taken from reference TRBV15 and TRBJ1-1): DAMVIQNPRYQVTQFGKPVTLSCSQTLNHNVMYWYQQKSSQAPKLLFHYYDKDFNNEADTPDNFQSRRPNTSFCFLDIRSPGLGDTAMYLCATSRDGLGGITEAFFGQGTRLTVV.

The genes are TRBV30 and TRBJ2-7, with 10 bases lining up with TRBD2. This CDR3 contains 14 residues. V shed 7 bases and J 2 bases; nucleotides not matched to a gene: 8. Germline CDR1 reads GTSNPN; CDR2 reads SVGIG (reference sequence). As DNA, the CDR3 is TGTGCCTCTACCGGGACTAGCGCTGCCTACGAGCAGTACTTC. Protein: CASTGTSAAYEQYF.

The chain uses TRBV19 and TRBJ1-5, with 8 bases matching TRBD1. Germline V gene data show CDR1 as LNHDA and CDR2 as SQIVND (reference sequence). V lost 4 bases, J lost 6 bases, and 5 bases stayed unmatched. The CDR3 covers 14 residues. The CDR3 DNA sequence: TGTGCCAGTAGTAGTCAGGGGGCTGGTCAGCCCCAGCATTTT. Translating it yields CASSSQGAGQPQHF.

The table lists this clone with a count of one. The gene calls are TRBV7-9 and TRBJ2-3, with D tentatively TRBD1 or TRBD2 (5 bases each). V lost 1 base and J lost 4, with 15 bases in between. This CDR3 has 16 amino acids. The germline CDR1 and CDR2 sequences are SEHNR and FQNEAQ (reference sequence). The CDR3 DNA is TGTGCCAGCAGCTTAGTGGCAGGGAGTAGAGCAGATACGCAGTATTTT. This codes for CASSLVAGSRADTQYF.

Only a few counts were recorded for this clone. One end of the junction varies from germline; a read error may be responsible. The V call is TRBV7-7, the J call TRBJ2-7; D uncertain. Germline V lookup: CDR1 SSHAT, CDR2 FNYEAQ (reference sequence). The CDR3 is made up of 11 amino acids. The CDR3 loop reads CASSLEQAEDF. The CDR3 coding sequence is TGTGCTAGCAGCTTAGAGCAGGCGGAAGACTTC.

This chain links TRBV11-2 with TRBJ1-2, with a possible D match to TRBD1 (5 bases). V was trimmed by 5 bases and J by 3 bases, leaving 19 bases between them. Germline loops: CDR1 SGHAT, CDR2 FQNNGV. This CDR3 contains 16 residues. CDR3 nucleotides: TGTGCCAGCAGCCCCACGGTAAATCAGGGTCACTATGGCTACACCTTC. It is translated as CASSPTVNQGHYGYTF.

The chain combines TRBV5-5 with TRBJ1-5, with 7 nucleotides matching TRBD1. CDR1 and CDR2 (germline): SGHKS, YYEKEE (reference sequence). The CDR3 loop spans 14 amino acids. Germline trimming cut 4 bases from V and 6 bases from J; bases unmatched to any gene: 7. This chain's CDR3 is CASSPLPGGQPQHF. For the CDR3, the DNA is TGTGCCAGCAGCCCGTTACCAGGGGGTCAGCCCCAGCATTTT. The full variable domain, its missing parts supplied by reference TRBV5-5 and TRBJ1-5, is DAGVTQSPTHLIKTRGQQVTLRCSPISGHKSVSWYQQVLGQGPQFIFQYYEKEERGRGNFPDRFSARQFPNYSSELNVNALLLGDSALYLCASSPLPGGQPQHFGDGTRLSIL.

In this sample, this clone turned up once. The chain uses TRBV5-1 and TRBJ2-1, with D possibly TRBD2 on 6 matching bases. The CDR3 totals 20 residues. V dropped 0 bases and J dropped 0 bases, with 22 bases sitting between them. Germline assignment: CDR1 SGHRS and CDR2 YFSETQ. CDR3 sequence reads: CASSLAEGLTGLSSYNEQFF. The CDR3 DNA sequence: TGCGCCAGCAGCTTGGCCGAGGGACTCACCGGATTAAGCTCCTACAATGAGCAGTTCTTC.

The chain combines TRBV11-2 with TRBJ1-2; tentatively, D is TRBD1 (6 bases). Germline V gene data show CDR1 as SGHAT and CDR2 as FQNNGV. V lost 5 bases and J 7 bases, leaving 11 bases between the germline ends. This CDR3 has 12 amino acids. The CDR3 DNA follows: TGTGCCAGCAGCCTGGGGGCAGGTGGCTACACCTTC. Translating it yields CASSLGAGGYTF. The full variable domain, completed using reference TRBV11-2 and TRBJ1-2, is EAGVAQSPRYKIIEKRQSVAFWCNPISGHATLYWYQQILGQGPKLLIQFQNNGVVDDSQLPKDRFSAERLKGVDSTLKIQPAKLEDSAVYLCASSLGAGGYTFGSGTRLTVV.

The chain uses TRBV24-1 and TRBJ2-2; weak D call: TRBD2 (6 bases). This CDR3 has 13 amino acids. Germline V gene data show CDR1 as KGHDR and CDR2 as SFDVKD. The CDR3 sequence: CASTGVRTGELFF. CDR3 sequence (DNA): TGTGCATCTACGGGGGTCCGCACCGGGGAGCTGTTTTTT.

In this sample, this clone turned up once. In DNA form, the CDR3 reads TGTGCCAGCAGTGACCGTGCCGGGGGGCGTATGTACGAGCAGTACTTC. This codes for CASSDRAGGRMYEQYF. V usage is TRBV6-1 and J usage is TRBJ2-7; the D gene is possibly TRBD2 (7 bases). The length of the CDR3 is 16 residues. The V and J ends lost 3 bases and 4 bases respectively, with 19 bases between them. The germline V gene has CDR1 MNHNS and CDR2 SASEGT.

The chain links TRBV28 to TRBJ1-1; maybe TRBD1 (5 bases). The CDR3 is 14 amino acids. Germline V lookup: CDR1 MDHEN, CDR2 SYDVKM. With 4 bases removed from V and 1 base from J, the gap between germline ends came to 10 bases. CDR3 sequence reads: CASSWGTGNTEAFF. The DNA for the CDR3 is TGTGCCAGCAGTTGGGGGACGGGGAACACTGAAGCTTTCTTT.

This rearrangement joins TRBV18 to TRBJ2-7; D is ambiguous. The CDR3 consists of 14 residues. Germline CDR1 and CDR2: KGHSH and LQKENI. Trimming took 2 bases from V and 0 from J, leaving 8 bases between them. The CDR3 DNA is TGTGCCAGCTCACCATCTGGAGCCTCCTACGAGCAGTACTTC. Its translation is CASSPSGASYEQYF.

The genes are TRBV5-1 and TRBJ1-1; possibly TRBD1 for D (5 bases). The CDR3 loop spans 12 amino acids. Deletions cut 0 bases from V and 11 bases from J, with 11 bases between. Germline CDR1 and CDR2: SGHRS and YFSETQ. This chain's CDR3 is CASSLEGVGAFF. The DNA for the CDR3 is TGCGCCAGCAGCTTGGAAGGGGTAGGGGCTTTCTTT.

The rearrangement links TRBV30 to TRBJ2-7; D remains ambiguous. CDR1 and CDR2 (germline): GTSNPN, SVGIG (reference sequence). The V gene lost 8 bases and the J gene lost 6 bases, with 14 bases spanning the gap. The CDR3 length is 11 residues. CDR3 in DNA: TGTGCCGTTGGCTGGCTCGGCGAGCAGTACTTC. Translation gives CAVGWLGEQYF.

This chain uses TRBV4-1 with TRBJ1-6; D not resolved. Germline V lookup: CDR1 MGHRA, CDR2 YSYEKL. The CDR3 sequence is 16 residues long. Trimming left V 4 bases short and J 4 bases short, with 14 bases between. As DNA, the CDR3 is TGCGCCAGCAGCCCCGGGCGGCCAGCTTATAATTCACCCCTCCACTTT. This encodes CASSPGRPAYNSPLHF.

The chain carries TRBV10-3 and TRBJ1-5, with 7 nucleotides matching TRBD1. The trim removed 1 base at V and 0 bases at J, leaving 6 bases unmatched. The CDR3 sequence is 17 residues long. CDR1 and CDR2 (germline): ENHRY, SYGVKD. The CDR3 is CAISELWDSHSNQPQHF. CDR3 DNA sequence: TGTGCCATCAGTGAGTTGTGGGACAGCCATAGCAATCAGCCCCAGCATTTT.

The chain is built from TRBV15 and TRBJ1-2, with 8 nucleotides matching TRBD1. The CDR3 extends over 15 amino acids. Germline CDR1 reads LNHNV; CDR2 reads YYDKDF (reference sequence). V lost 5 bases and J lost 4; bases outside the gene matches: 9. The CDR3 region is CATSPIWTGTYGYTF. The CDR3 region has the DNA TGTGCCACCAGCCCTATATGGACAGGGACCTATGGCTACACCTTC.

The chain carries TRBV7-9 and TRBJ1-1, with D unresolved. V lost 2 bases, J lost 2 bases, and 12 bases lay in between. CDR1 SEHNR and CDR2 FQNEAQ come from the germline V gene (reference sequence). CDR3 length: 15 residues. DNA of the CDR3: TGTGCCAGCAGCTTATTTTCGGGGAGCAACACTGAAGCTTTCTTT. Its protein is CASSLFSGSNTEAFF. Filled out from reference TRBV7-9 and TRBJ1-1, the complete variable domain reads DTGVSQNPRHKITKRGQNVTFRCDPISEHNRLYWYRQTLGQGPEFLTYFQNEAQLEKSRLLSDRFSAERPKGSFSTLEIQRTEQGDSAMYLCASSLFSGSNTEAFFGQGTRLTVV.